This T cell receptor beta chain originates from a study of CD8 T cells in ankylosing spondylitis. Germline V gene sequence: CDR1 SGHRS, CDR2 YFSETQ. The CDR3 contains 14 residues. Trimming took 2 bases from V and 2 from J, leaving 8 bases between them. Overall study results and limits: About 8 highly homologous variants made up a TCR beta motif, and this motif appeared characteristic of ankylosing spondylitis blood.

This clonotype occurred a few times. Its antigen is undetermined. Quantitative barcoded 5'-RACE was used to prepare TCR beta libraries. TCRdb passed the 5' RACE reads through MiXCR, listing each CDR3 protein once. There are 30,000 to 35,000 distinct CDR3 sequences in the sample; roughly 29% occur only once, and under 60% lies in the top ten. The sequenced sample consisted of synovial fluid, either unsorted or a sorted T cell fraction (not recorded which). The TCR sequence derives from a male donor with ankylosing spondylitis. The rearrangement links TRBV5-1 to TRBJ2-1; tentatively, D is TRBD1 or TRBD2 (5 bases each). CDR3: CASSLLGAYNEQFF. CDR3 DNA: TGCGCCAGCAGCTTACTGGGGGCCTACAATGAGCAGTTCTTC.